These T cell receptor beta chains were read from a single sample in a study of T cell clones after liver transplantation. Sequenced by immunoSEQ multiplex PCR; TCRdb stores in-frame clones only, minus some. In the table there are about 71,000 clones, about 80% of which are singletons. The material was CD4+ T cells from blood, obtained 12 months after liver transplant. These receptors originate from a human patient who received a liver transplant. Among the T cells, some may be from the graft donor. CDR3s include the opening cysteine and the closing phenylalanine or tryptophan. Fields, in order: D gene, V gene, clone size, J gene, CDR3 DNA, CDR3 protein. D genes are given only for firm matches. Size values are once, few and many counts, or a class for expanded clones, and some rows have none.

NA	TRBV28	once	TRBJ1-1	TGTGCCAGCACTGAATCCTTCCAGAGTAAGAACACTGAAGCTTTCTTT	CASTESFQSKNTEAFF
TRBD2	TRBV11-2	few	TRBJ2-3	TGTGCCAGCAGCTTAGTGTCTAGCGGGACAAGCACAGATACGCAGTATTTT	CASSLVSSGTSTDTQYF
NA	TRBV7-2	few	TRBJ2-7	TGTGCCAGCAGCTTCGGCAGGGTCAACGAGCAGTACTTC	CASSFGRVNEQYF
NA	TRBV6-1	NA	TRBJ2-7	TGTGCCAGCAGTGTAGGGCTGTGGGCCTACGAGCAGTACTTC	CASSVGLWAYEQYF
NA	TRBV9	few	TRBJ1-2	TGTGCCAGCAGCGTAGCTCCCCAGGGTCGCTATGGCTACACCTTC	CASSVAPQGRYGYTF
TRBD2	TRBV28	NA	TRBJ2-1	TGTGCCAGCACCTCAGACTTGGGGGGGGACCCCCGTAACAATGAGCAGTTCTTC	CASTSDLGGDPRNNEQFF
NA	TRBV7-9	NA	TRBJ1-1	TGTGCCAGCAGCTATACGGGGAGAACTGAAGCTTTCTTT	CASSYTGRTEAFF
TRBD2	TRBV6-5	once	TRBJ2-3	TGTGCCAGCAGTTGGACTAGCGGGAAAGATACGCAGTATTTT	CASSWTSGKDTQYF
NA	TRBV7-9	NA	TRBJ2-4	TGTGCCAGCAGCCCCCCCCTTACAGCCAAAAACATTCAGTACTTC	CASSPPLTAKNIQYF
TRBD2	TRBV11-2	NA	TRBJ2-5	TGTGCCAGCAGTCTAACGGGACTAGCCAGGGAGACCCAGTACTTC	CASSLTGLARETQYF
TRBD1	TRBV28	NA	TRBJ2-7	TGTGCCAGCAGTAATCGACAGGGTAACTCCTACGAGCAGTACTTC	CASSNRQGNSYEQYF
NA	TRBV19	NA	TRBJ1-5	TGTGCCAGTAATCGTCGTAATAGCAATCAGCCCCAGCATTTT	CASNRRNSNQPQHF
NA	TRBV7-2	NA	TRBJ2-7	TGTGCCAGCAGCTTAGCAGGCGGGACGGGTTACGAGCAGTACTTC	CASSLAGGTGYEQYF
NA	TRBV5-5	NA	TRBJ1-5	TGTGCCAGCAGCCCGGACAGTCTGAGCAATCAGCCCCAGCATTTT	CASSPDSLSNQPQHF
NA	TRBV7-9	NA	TRBJ1-3	TGTGCCAGCAGCTCCAAACTTGGGACGGGGGTCGGAAACACCATATATTTT	CASSSKLGTGVGNTIYF
TRBD1	TRBV7-2	NA	TRBJ1-2	TGTGCCAGCAGCTTAGTTTGGACAGGGGAAGGGGGCTACACCTTC	CASSLVWTGEGGYTF
NA	TRBV9	NA	TRBJ1-3	TGTGCCAGCAGCGTAGGGGCTTTTACTGGAAACACCATATATTTT	CASSVGAFTGNTIYF